This T cell receptor (beta chain) was found in a study of cytomegalovirus exposure and HLA in healthy donors. Study-level points and caveats: With later analysis, a missense DCLRE1C variant became linked to TCR beta V- and J-gene trimming.

Healthy people donating bone marrow made up the donors. The trim removed 1 base at V and 1 base at J, leaving 9 bases unmatched. This CDR3 is built from 20 residues. CDR1 and CDR2 from the germline V gene are LGHNA and YSLEER. This clone showed up just a few times. Antigen: not known. The PCR ran on 60 Vbeta and 13 Jbeta primers. Here immunoSEQ multiplex PCR was the method, and the copy in TCRdb shows in-frame clones only, minus some. The table has under 300,000 clones, approximately 90% seen once; the top ten hold roughly 4%. V is TRBV4-3 and J is TRBJ2-2, with 13 nucleotides matching TRBD2. Specimen: PBMCs. The source is a man aged 40-49 years in good health and CMV-seropositive. The CDR3 protein is CASSQVGRGLAGVNTGELFF. The CDR3 region has the DNA TGCGCCAGCAGCCAAGTTGGACGCGGACTAGCGGGAGTGAACACCGGGGAGCTGTTTTTT.